The 10 T cell receptor beta chains below come from one sample, sequenced in a study of T cells in Graves' hyperthyroidism and ophthalmopathy. Regions amplified from RNA transcripts were the TCR beta CDR3 regions. First-round RT-PCR with HTBI primers amplified the TCR CDR3 region. Each CDR3 protein is one row after TCRdb ran MiXCR on the multiplex PCR reads. The sample yields some 420,000 distinct CDR3 sequences, approximately 13% seen once. Sequenced input: blood. The receptors derive from a woman between 18 and 30 years old with Graves' hyperthyroidism.

Ten or more counts support this clonotype. This chain uses TRBV15 with TRBJ2-5; D perhaps matches TRBD1 (6 bases). V was cut by 2 bases and J by 3 bases, with 22 bases left in between. This CDR3 is built from 18 residues. The V gene's germline CDR1 is LNHNV and CDR2 YYDKDF (reference sequence). The CDR3, as DNA: TGTGCCACCAGCAGACGTTTCGGCAAGGGGGACAAAAAAGAGACCCAGTACTTC. Translation gives CATSRRFGKGDKKETQYF.

This clonotype was picked up many times. The chain couples TRBV7-9 to TRBJ1-4; D gene ambiguous. The CDR3 consists of 15 residues. V lost 1 base and J 7 bases, leaving 13 bases between the germline ends. CDR1 is SEHNR, CDR2 FQNEAQ, per germline (reference sequence). The CDR3 reads CASSLVLARLEKLFF. CDR3 nucleotide sequence: TGTGCCAGCAGCTTAGTCCTCGCACGGCTTGAAAAACTGTTTTTT.

This chain connects TRBV6-1 to TRBJ1-2; D is possibly TRBD1 (6 bases). Germline CDR1 MNHNS, CDR2 SASEGT. The CDR3 spans 14 residues. V was shortened by 10 bases and J by 2 bases, with 17 bases between the two germline ends. The CDR3 is CATLPKGGNYGYTF. The CDR3 bases are TGTGCCACCCTCCCTAAGGGGGGAAACTATGGCTACACCTTC.

This clonotype showed up many times. This chain connects TRBV28 to TRBJ1-2; 7 bases line up with TRBD1. The V gene end was trimmed by 6 bases and the J gene end by 5 bases; junction bases not matched to a gene: 6. The CDR3 is 13 amino acids. Germline CDR1 reads MDHEN; CDR2 reads SYDVKM. Written as DNA, the CDR3 is TGTGCCAGCAGCCCCAACAGGGGATATGGCTACACCTTC. Translating gives CASSPNRGYGYTF.

This clonotype was seen a few times. The chain recombines TRBV7-9 with TRBJ2-2; TRBD2 matches at 7 bases. Trimming removed 1 base from V and 2 bases from J; junction bases left unmatched: 13. Looked up from germline, CDR1 is SEHNR and CDR2 is FQNEAQ (reference sequence). The CDR3 loop spans 19 amino acids. As DNA, the CDR3 is TGTGCCAGCAGCTTAGTAATCGACCCAGCGGGACTTAACACCGGGGAGCTGTTTTTT. Its translation is CASSLVIDPAGLNTGELFF.

This clonotype was detected many times. The chain has TRBV20-1 and TRBJ2-7; the match to TRBD2 covers 9 bases. CDR1 is DFQATT, CDR2 SNEGSKA, per germline (reference sequence). J gave up 3 bases and V 6 bases, and 12 bases lay outside the gene matches. The CDR3 loop spans 15 amino acids. The CDR3, as DNA: TGCAGTGCCCCCCTCACCGGGACTAGCTACTACGAGCAGTACTTC. This encodes CSAPLTGTSYYEQYF.

This clonotype was recorded at least ten times. The rearrangement links TRBV3-1 to TRBJ2-3; 8 bases fit TRBD1. V trimming: 3 bases; J trimming: 5 bases; junction bases outside the gene matches: 7. CDR1 and CDR2 (germline): LGHDT, YNNKEL (reference sequence). CDR3 length: 15 amino acids. CDR3 sequence reads: CASSHTGTGIDTQYF. The CDR3 bases are TGTGCCAGCAGCCACACCGGGACAGGTATAGATACGCAGTATTTT.

This clonotype was found many times. The rearrangement joins TRBV27 to TRBJ1-6; 7 bases are a match to TRBD1. The trim removed 5 bases at V and 7 bases at J, leaving 11 bases unmatched. Germline-derived CDR1 and CDR2 are MNHEY and SMNVEV (reference sequence). This CDR3 spans 16 amino acids. As DNA, the CDR3 is TGTGCCAGCAGTATACGACCGACAGGGACGAATTCACCCCTCCACTTT. Its translation: CASSIRPTGTNSPLHF.

The table lists this clonotype with many counts. The DNA of the CDR3 is TGTGCCAGCAGCCTAAGTAGAGAGCAAGAGACCCAGTACTTC. Encoded protein: CASSLSREQETQYF. V and J are TRBV7-2 and TRBJ2-5; D unresolved. V lost 5 bases and J 2 bases, leaving 12 bases between the germline ends. The CDR3 length is 14 residues. CDR1 and CDR2 (germline): SGHTA, FQGNSA.

This clonotype showed up just a few times. The chain employs TRBV9 and TRBJ1-3; D call uncertain. The V gene lost 3 bases and the J gene lost 1 base, with 5 bases spanning the gap. CDR1 SGDLS and CDR2 YYNGEE come from the germline V gene. This CDR3 has 13 residues. The CDR3 loop reads CASSGRSGNTIYF. In DNA, the CDR3 is TGTGCCAGCAGCGGGAGGTCTGGAAACACCATATATTTT.